The next 16 T cell receptor beta chains were all read from a single sample in a study of cytomegalovirus exposure and HLA in healthy donors. 13 Jbeta primers and 60 Vbeta primers were used for the PCR. TCRdb keeps only in-frame clones here, not all; method: immunoSEQ multiplex PCR. The sample lists some 130,000 clones, about 72% occurring once. Material for sequencing was PBMCs. Receptors originate from a man between 25 and 39 years old in good health and CMV-seropositive.

The rearrangement joins TRBV7-9 to TRBJ2-6, with D perhaps TRBD2 (5 bases). Germline V lookup: CDR1 SEHNR, CDR2 FQNEAQ (reference sequence). Trimming took off 2 bases at V and 0 bases at J, with 11 bases between the two ends. The CDR3 extends over 17 amino acids. CDR3 sequence (DNA): TGTGCCAGCAGCTTATTTTGGGAGAGCTCTGGGGCCAACGTCCTGACTTTC. It codes for CASSLFWESSGANVLTF.

On this clone itself: One end of the junction fails to match germline, which may point to a read error. The chain joins TRBV7-9 to TRBJ2-3, with 9 bases that match TRBD1. The CDR3 is 15 residues long. Germline loops: CDR1 SEHNR, CDR2 FQNEAQ (reference sequence). DNA for the CDR3: TGTTCCAGCAGCTTCGAGGACAGGGGTTTGTTAAGGCAGTATTTT. Protein product: CSSSFEDRGLLRQYF.

V is TRBV21-1 and J is TRBJ1-5; the table's D call, TRBD1, has no DNA check behind it. TRBV21-1 is an annotated pseudogene. The CDR3 covers 16 residues. In DNA form, the CDR3 reads TGTGCCAGCAGCACTCGGCAGGGGCTCGGGTATCAGCCCCAGCATTTT. Its translation: CASSTRQGLGYQPQHF.

This clone was recorded a few times. The chain couples TRBV7-2 to TRBJ2-1; 10 positions agree with TRBD1. Trimming cost V 3 bases and J 4 bases; bases outside gene matches: 9. CDR1 is SGHTA and CDR2 is FQGNSA in the germline V gene. The CDR3 spans 17 residues. As DNA, the CDR3 is TGTGCCAGCAGCTTGGGGGCCGGGACAGGGGTATACAATGAGCAGTTCTTC. Translating it yields CASSLGAGTGVYNEQFF.

The genes are TRBV11-2 and TRBJ2-5, with 11 bases matching TRBD2. From germline, CDR1 is SGHAT and CDR2 FQNNGV. V was clipped by 1 base and J by 5 bases; unmatched bases: 3. This CDR3 contains 15 residues. CDR3 in amino acids: CASSLVRTSGETQYF. The DNA for the CDR3 is TGTGCCAGCAGCTTAGTCAGGACTAGCGGGGAGACCCAGTACTTC.

This clone was picked up one time. V gene TRBV5-6 combines with J gene TRBJ1-4; no definite D call. V lost 4 bases to trimming and J lost 0 bases, with 16 bases between them. The CDR3 extends over 17 amino acids. Germline CDR1 reads SGHDT; CDR2 reads YYEEEE. The DNA of the CDR3 is TGTGCCAGCAGCCCTACAGCTGTTTTGGCAACTAATGAAAAACTGTTTTTT. Residues: CASSPTAVLATNEKLFF.

This chain connects TRBV6-1 to TRBJ1-2, with 8 bases matching TRBD1. Unmatched junction bases numbered 3, after V lost 8 bases and J lost 4 bases. Germline CDR1 MNHNS, CDR2 SASEGT. The CDR3 loop spans 12 amino acids. The CDR3 here is CASGQGSYGYTF. DNA for the CDR3: TGTGCCAGCGGACAGGGAAGCTATGGCTACACCTTC.

This sequence joins TRBV27 and TRBJ2-1; no clear D gene. The CDR3 is made up of 13 amino acids. V shed 6 bases and J shed 3 bases, with 9 bases lying between them. Looked up from germline, CDR1 is MNHEY and CDR2 is SMNVEV (reference sequence). CDR3 coding DNA: TGTGCCAGCAGGCGGTCATTCTACAATGAGCAGTTCTTC. Translated, it gives CASRRSFYNEQFF.

This clone was picked up a small number of times. The J gene is TRBJ1-2, the V gene TRBV6-5; 8 nucleotides line up with TRBD1. The V segment lost 0 bases and the J segment 7 bases; nucleotides outside the gene matches: 10. This CDR3 is built from 16 residues. Germline V CDR1 and CDR2: MNHEY, SVGAGI. Written as DNA, the CDR3 is TGTGCCAGCAGTTACTCGAAGCAGGGGGCGGATATTGGCTACACCTTC. It specifies CASSYSKQGADIGYTF.

This chain uses TRBV5-1 with TRBJ1-1, with a weak D call TRBD1 (5 bases). CDR1 is SGHRS and CDR2 is YFSETQ in the germline V gene. The CDR3 consists of 12 residues. Deletions cut 4 bases from V and 6 bases from J, with 10 bases between. CDR3 sequence: CASSPDSPEAFF. Written as DNA, the CDR3 is TGCGCCAGCAGCCCCGACAGTCCTGAAGCTTTCTTT. Complete variable domain (other parts from reference TRBV5-1 and TRBJ1-1): KAGVTQTPRYLIKTRGQQVTLSCSPISGHRSVSWYQQTPGQGLQFLFEYFSETQRNKGNFPGRFSGRQFSNSRSEMNVSTLELGDSALYLCASSPDSPEAFFGQGTRLTVV.

The J gene is TRBJ2-1, the V gene TRBV4-3, with unresolved D. The V and J ends lost 0 bases and 9 bases respectively, with 9 bases between them. Germline V gives CDR1 LGHNA, CDR2 YSLEER. The CDR3 is 13 amino acids. CDR3 sequence (DNA): TGCGCCAGCAGCCAAGATACACCGTTTGAGCAGTTCTTC. The encoded protein is CASSQDTPFEQFF.

The chain is built from TRBV4-3 and TRBJ2-6; 7 nucleotides agree with TRBD2. The ends lost 4 bases at V and 2 bases at J; junction bases unmatched: 5. The germline gives CDR1 LGHNA, CDR2 YSLEER. CDR3 length: 16 amino acids. CDR3 DNA: TGCGCCAGCAGCCGAAGGGGAGGGACTGGGGCCAACGTCCTGACTTTC. As protein: CASSRRGGTGANVLTF.

The J gene is TRBJ2-7, the V gene TRBV10-3, with D maybe TRBD2 (6 bases). CDR3 length: 15 amino acids. Deletions cut 6 bases from V and 1 base from J, with 16 bases between. CDR1 is ENHRY and CDR2 is SYGVKD in the germline V gene. The CDR3 reads CAISQWASESYEQYF. The CDR3 DNA is TGTGCCATCAGCCAGTGGGCTAGCGAGTCCTACGAGCAGTACTTC.

The gene calls are TRBV19 and TRBJ1-1, with D maybe TRBD1 (5 bases). The germline V gene has CDR1 LNHDA and CDR2 SQIVND (reference sequence). Trimming removed 8 bases at V and 3 bases at J, with 13 bases between. The CDR3 totals 13 residues. The CDR3 DNA sequence: TGTGCCAGTCGCCGGGGGGGTGACACTGAAGCTTTCTTT. Translating it yields CASRRGGDTEAFF.

The chain is built from TRBV7-2 and TRBJ1-1, with D unresolved. The CDR3 has 15 residues. CDR1 is SGHTA, CDR2 FQGNSA, per germline. Trimming pared 3 bases from V and 1 base from J, leaving 12 bases between. This CDR3 is CASSFAGARNTEAFF. The CDR3 region has the DNA TGTGCCAGCAGCTTTGCGGGAGCGAGGAACACTGAAGCTTTCTTT.

This rearrangement joins TRBV25-1 to TRBJ2-2, with D maybe TRBD2 (5 bases). Germline V gene data show CDR1 as MGHDK and CDR2 as SYGVNS. The CDR3 consists of 11 residues. V was cut by 8 bases and J by 7 bases, with 8 bases left in between. This CDR3 is CASEGDGELFF. Written as DNA, the CDR3 is TGTGCCAGCGAGGGAGACGGGGAGCTGTTTTTT.